What follows describes a single T cell receptor (beta chain). This sample was taken from a study of T cell responses to AZD1222 COVID-19 vaccine. Looked up from germline, CDR1 is SGHDT and CDR2 is YYEEEE. After removal of 4 bases from V and 7 bases from J, the junction contained 14 bases not matched to a gene. The CDR3 extends over 17 amino acids. The method was immunoSEQ multiplex PCR; TCRdb's version includes in-frame clones alone and lacks a portion of them. This sample has 70,000 to 90,000 clones; 70% to 80% occur once, and the top ten carry around a fifth. V and J are TRBV5-6 and TRBJ2-1, with 10 bases fitting TRBD2. This clonotype was sampled from an adult in good health. The sequencing used peripheral blood, collected on day 0 of AZD1222 vaccination. The CDR3 is CASSESGTSVLGNEQFF. CDR3 nucleotides: TGTGCCAGCAGCGAATCCGGGACTAGCGTGCTCGGAAATGAGCAGTTCTTC. The full variable domain, rest sourced from reference TRBV5-6 and TRBJ2-1, is DAGVTQSPTHLIKTRGQQVTLRCSPKSGHDTVSWYQQALGQGPQFIFQYYEEEERQRGNFPDRFSGHQFPNYSSELNVNALLLGDSALYLCASSESGTSVLGNEQFFGPGTRLTVL.